Listed here is a single T cell receptor beta chain. Its target is unknown. With the 5' RACE reads reprocessed, TCRdb shows one record per CDR3 protein and no DNA. Here the sample table reports 210,000 or so distinct CDR3 sequences. The sample is drawn from a study of monozygotic twins with inflammatory bowel disease. CDR3 length equals 13 residues. From germline, CDR1 is DFQATT and CDR2 SNEGSKA (reference sequence). Total RNA was isolated from whole blood without T cell sorting. Notes on the study in general: Repertoire similarity did not differ between concordant and discordant twins, possibly owing to limited power. Findings did not support one strong IBD-associated signal or clonotype.

The receptor's source is a human donor with ulcerative colitis or Crohn's disease, or a healthy co-twin of an affected twin (not recorded which). The V call is TRBV20-1, the J call TRBJ2-7. Sequenced input: blood. CDR3 sequence reads: CSASSGLAYEQYF.